The 21 T cell receptor beta chains reported below all come from one sample, sequenced in a study of T cells in Graves' hyperthyroidism and ophthalmopathy (dated by TCRdb to 2018 to 2020). Preparation of the library involved multiplex PCR. Instrument on record: Illumina HiSeq 2000. Amplification of TCR beta CDR3 regions was carried out from RNA transcripts. The TCR CDR3 was subjected to a first round of RT-PCR using the HTBI primer set and the Qiagen OneStep RT-PCR kit. TCRdb reran the public reads through fastp at Q25 and MiXCR, keeping productive beta chains. Rows merge per CDR3 protein into single entries with the most common DNA and genes. This sample holds a few hundred thousand distinct CDR3 sequences; roughly a sixth were observed only once. The ten largest clonotypes hold 25% to 30% of the sample. The specimen was blood. These receptors all stem from a woman between 25 and 40 years old with Graves' ophthalmopathy.

The rearrangement joins TRBV9 to TRBJ2-3, with unresolved D. V was pared by 7 bases and J by 6 bases, with 9 bases between. The CDR3 runs 11 residues. The germline CDR1 and CDR2 sequences are SGDLS and YYNGEE. CDR3 sequence: CASGNSDTQYF. Written as DNA, the CDR3 is TGTGCCAGCGGAAACTCGGATACGCAGTATTTT.

At least ten counts were recorded for this clonotype. This chain links TRBV3-1 with TRBJ1-5, with TRBD1 identical over 7 bases. V trimming: 4 bases; J trimming: 6 bases; junction bases outside the gene matches: 9. CDR1 LGHDT and CDR2 YNNKEL come from the germline V gene (reference sequence). CDR3 length equals 15 residues. CDR3 nucleotide sequence: TGTGCCAGCAGCCGGACAGGCCAACGGGGTCAGCCCCAGCATTTT. This translates into CASSRTGQRGQPQHF.

The sample holds many counts of this clonotype. The chain is built from TRBV7-3 and TRBJ2-3, with TRBD2 matching over 8 bases. V shed 3 bases, J shed 0 bases, and the junction held 2 bases outside the gene matches. The CDR3 consists of 15 residues. Germline-derived CDR1 and CDR2 are SGHTA and FQGTGA. Here the CDR3 DNA reads TGTGCCAGCAGCTTTAGCGGGGCTAGCACAGATACGCAGTATTTT. The encoded protein is CASSFSGASTDTQYF.

The sample holds a few counts of this clonotype. The chain links TRBV10-1 to TRBJ2-4; D is perhaps TRBD1 (7 bases). The germline V gene encodes CDR1 WNHNN and CDR2 SYGVQD (reference sequence). The CDR3 is 15 amino acids. Trimming shortened V by 1 base and J by 2 bases, and 9 bases separated the two germline ends. The CDR3 is CASSEWRGPKNIQYF. In DNA form, the CDR3 reads TGCGCCAGCAGTGAGTGGAGGGGGCCCAAAAACATTCAGTACTTC.

Worth noting for this clonotype: A much larger clone lies one base from this, so it may be a read error. The chain uses TRBV15 and TRBJ2-3; TRBD2 agrees at 15 bases. CDR1 is LNHNV, CDR2 YYDKDF, per germline (reference sequence). This CDR3 contains 19 residues. The CDR3 DNA follows: TGTGCCACCAGCAGACCCTTCGGGACTAGCGGGAGGTTTACAGATACGCACTATTTT. Amino acids: CATSRPFGTSGRFTDTHYF.

The genes are TRBV19 and TRBJ2-7; TRBD2 matches 13 bases. The CDR3 totals 12 residues. The trim removed 6 bases at V and 9 bases at J, leaving 2 bases unmatched. Germline CDR1 reads LNHDA; CDR2 reads SQIVND (reference sequence). The CDR3, as DNA: TGTGCCAGTAGCGGACTAGCGGGAGTGCAGTACTTC. Its translation: CASSGLAGVQYF.

A few counts support this clonotype. The chain is built from TRBV6-1 and TRBJ2-7; maybe TRBD2 (5 bases). Deletions cut 10 bases from V and 6 bases from J, with 19 bases between. Germline CDR1 MNHNS, CDR2 SASEGT. This CDR3 spans 13 amino acids. The CDR3: CATNYAGGLEQYF. The CDR3 DNA follows: TGTGCCACCAACTACGCGGGCGGCCTCGAGCAGTACTTC.

This clonotype was counted many times. The chain joins TRBV5-5 to TRBJ2-3; D may match TRBD1 or TRBD2 (5 bases each). With 2 bases removed from V and 2 bases from J, the gap between germline ends came to 9 bases. This CDR3 has 14 amino acids. Germline values: CDR1 SGHKS, CDR2 YYEKEE (reference sequence). The CDR3: CASSLRGDTDTQYF. The CDR3 bases are TGTGCCAGCAGCTTAAGAGGGGACACAGATACGCAGTATTTT.

The sample holds many counts of this clonotype. CDR3 nucleotide sequence: TGTGCCAGCAGTTACGGGACAGGGTACACAGATACGCAGTATTTT. It yields the protein CASSYGTGYTDTQYF. The chain is built from TRBV6-6 and TRBJ2-3, with TRBD1 matching over 9 bases. V shed 2 bases, J shed 2 bases, and the junction held 2 bases outside the gene matches. Germline values: CDR1 MNHNY, CDR2 SVGAGI (reference sequence). The CDR3 sequence is 15 residues long.

This clonotype was seen at least ten times. The V call is TRBV7-8, the J call TRBJ2-7, with D possibly matching TRBD2 (5 bases). This CDR3 contains 17 residues. CDR1 and CDR2 from the germline V gene are SGHVS and FQNEAQ. V lost 3 bases to trimming and J lost 3 bases, with 21 bases between them. CDR3 protein: CASSLLVVATQIYEQYF. For the CDR3, the DNA is TGTGCCAGCAGCTTGCTGGTGGTAGCGACCCAGATCTACGAGCAGTACTTC.

In its sample, this clonotype was seen many times. The V and J genes are TRBV7-3 and TRBJ2-5; the D gene is possibly TRBD1 (5 bases). Germline CDR1 is SGHTA and CDR2 is FQGTGA. This CDR3 contains 13 residues. With 5 bases removed from V and 5 bases from J, the gap between germline ends came to 12 bases. For the CDR3, the DNA is TGTGCCAGCAGCCCCCAGGGTCGTGAGACCCAGTACTTC. Amino acids: CASSPQGRETQYF.

Comment on this clonotype: This could be a read error, since a much larger clone is one nucleotide away. This rearrangement joins TRBV11-2 to TRBJ1-1; D perhaps matches TRBD1 (6 bases). This CDR3 has 14 amino acids. The germline CDR1 and CDR2 sequences are SGHAT and FQNNGV. V was shortened by 4 bases and J by 5 bases, with 14 bases between the two germline ends. This chain's CDR3 is CASSSTGRRTEAFF. The CDR3 region has the DNA TGTGCCAGCAGCTCTACAGGGAGGAGGACTGAAGCTTTCTTT.

This clonotype was seen many times. V is TRBV7-3 and J is TRBJ2-1; 11 bases fit TRBD1. V shed 6 bases, J shed 8 bases, and the junction held 6 bases outside the gene matches. The CDR3 is made up of 14 amino acids. Germline CDR1 reads SGHTA; CDR2 reads FQGTGA. CDR3 region: CASSLDRGRDEQFF. The CDR3 nucleotides read TGTGCCAGCAGTCTGGACAGGGGGCGGGATGAGCAGTTCTTC. Full variable domain (missing parts from reference TRBV7-3 and TRBJ2-1): GAGVSQTPSNKVTEKGKYVELRCDPISGHTALYWYRQSLGQGPEFLIYFQGTGAADDSGLPNDRFFAVRPEGSVSTLKIQRTERGDSAVYLCASSLDRGRDEQFFGPGTRLTVL.

This clonotype turned up a few times. The rearrangement uses TRBV29-1 and TRBJ1-1; no firm D call. The germline V gene has CDR1 SQVTM and CDR2 ANQGSEA. The germline V and J ends were trimmed by 0 bases and 1 base, with 9 bases remaining between them. CDR3 length equals 14 residues. The CDR3 bases are TGCAGCGTTGAAGAGGACCTACGGAACACTGAAGCTTTCTTT. It is translated as CSVEEDLRNTEAFF. Together with reference TRBV29-1 and TRBJ1-1, the CDR3 gives the full variable domain: SAVISQKPSRDICQRGTSLTIQCQVDSQVTMMFWYRQQPGQSLTLIATANQGSEATYESGFVIDKFPISRPNLTFSTLTVSNMSPEDSSIYLCSVEEDLRNTEAFFGQGTRLTVV.

This clonotype turned up a few times. The CDR3 spells CASSSSGTGLEKLFF. The DNA of the CDR3 is TGTGCCAGCAGCTCCTCCGGGACAGGGCTTGAAAAACTGTTTTTT. The rearrangement links TRBV11-2 to TRBJ1-4, with 9 bases aligning to TRBD1. Germline CDR1 SGHAT, CDR2 FQNNGV. With V trimmed by 4 bases and J by 7 bases, 7 bases remained unmatched. The CDR3 spans 15 residues. Supplemented by reference TRBV11-2 and TRBJ1-4, the full variable domain reads EAGVAQSPRYKIIEKRQSVAFWCNPISGHATLYWYQQILGQGPKLLIQFQNNGVVDDSQLPKDRFSAERLKGVDSTLKIQPAKLEDSAVYLCASSSSGTGLEKLFFGSGTQLSVL.

This clonotype was seen only a few times. V and J are TRBV3-1 and TRBJ2-7; unclear D gene. CDR3 length equals 10 residues. Germline lookup yields CDR1 LGHDT and CDR2 YNNKEL (reference sequence). V lost 8 bases and J lost 4, with 6 bases in between. This CDR3 is CASQKYEQYF. The CDR3 DNA reads as TGTGCCAGCCAAAAATACGAGCAGTACTTC.

CDR3 DNA: TGCGCCAGCAGCCGGGGGACAGGGCTCAGCAATGAGCAGTTCTTC. Its translation is CASSRGTGLSNEQFF. This chain uses TRBV4-1 with TRBJ2-1, with 9 bases identical to TRBD1. Germline lookup yields CDR1 MGHRA and CDR2 YSYEKL. Losses at the gene ends were 4 bases for V and 6 bases for J; bases not matched to a gene: 7. The CDR3 runs to 15 residues.

This clonotype has ten or more counts. Sequence at one end of the junction differs from germline and may be a read error. This chain uses TRBV20-1 with TRBJ2-7, with 8 bases identical to TRBD2. Germline V gene lookup returns CDR1 DFQATT and CDR2 SNEGSKA (reference sequence). The CDR3 covers 12 residues. CDR3 coding DNA: TGCAGTGCCAGAGGGTTAGCGGGGGAGCAGTACTTC. As protein: CSARGLAGEQYF.

This clonotype was counted between two and nine times. The genes are TRBV6-1 and TRBJ1-5; a weak D match, TRBD1 (5 bases). The CDR3 runs to 15 residues. V lost 7 bases to trimming and J lost 0 bases, with 13 bases between them. Germline loops: CDR1 MNHNS, CDR2 SASEGT. Here the CDR3 reads CASIGSGVSNQPQHF. The CDR3 DNA sequence: TGTGCCAGCATAGGTTCGGGGGTTAGCAATCAGCCCCAGCATTTT.

This clonotype was picked up many times. The gene calls are TRBV12-3 or TRBV12-4 and TRBJ2-2; D ambiguous. Between the trimmed V and J ends, which lost 3 bases and 5 bases, there was a span of 13 bases. This CDR3 has 15 amino acids. The CDR3 is CASSFRPDGTGELFF. Here the CDR3 DNA reads TGTGCCAGCAGTTTTCGGCCCGATGGAACCGGGGAGCTGTTTTTT.

This clonotype came up many times. CDR3 DNA: TGTGCCAGCAGTTTAGCTATTAGCGGAACCCACAATGAGCAGTTCTTC. Amino acids: CASSLAISGTHNEQFF. V and J are TRBV12-3 or TRBV12-4 and TRBJ2-1, with a tentative D call TRBD2 (6 bases). V was shortened by 0 bases and J by 5 bases, with 14 bases between the two germline ends. The CDR3 covers 16 residues.